One sample yielded the 26 T cell receptor beta chains listed below, sequenced in a study of cytomegalovirus exposure and HLA in healthy donors. 13 Jbeta primers and 60 Vbeta primers were used for the PCR. Clones were read by immunoSEQ multiplex PCR, and TCRdb kept only the in-frame ones, dropping some. The sample lists approximately 140,000 clones, roughly 73% occurring once. The sequenced material came from PBMCs. These TCRs come from a human donor in good health.

The chain joins TRBV19 to TRBJ1-6, with 9 bases identical to TRBD1. J was trimmed by 7 bases and V by 6 bases; bases with no gene match: 7. Germline V gene lookup returns CDR1 LNHDA and CDR2 SQIVND (reference sequence). This CDR3 contains 15 residues. CDR3 DNA sequence: TGTGCCAGTAGAAACCGGGACAGGGTCAATTCACCCCTCCACTTT. Encoded protein: CASRNRDRVNSPLHF. The full variable domain, rest sourced from reference TRBV19 and TRBJ1-6, is DGGITQSPKYLFRKEGQNVTLSCEQNLNHDAMYWYRQDPGQGLRLIYYSQIVNDFQKGDIAEGYSVSREKKESFPLTVTSAQKNPTAFYLCASRNRDRVNSPLHFGNGTRLTVT.

The chain joins TRBV30 to TRBJ1-4, with 8 bases aligning to TRBD1. Germline V gene lookup returns CDR1 GTSNPN and CDR2 SVGIG (reference sequence). Trimming cost V 2 bases and J 7 bases; bases outside gene matches: 6. The CDR3 loop spans 14 amino acids. The chain's CDR3 is CAWSQRTGSEKLFF. As DNA, the CDR3 is TGTGCCTGGAGTCAAAGGACAGGGAGTGAAAAACTGTTTTTT. The whole variable domain, remainder taken from reference TRBV30 and TRBJ1-4, is SQTIHQWPATLVQPVGSPLSLECTVEGTSNPNLYWYRQAAGRGLQLLFYSVGIGQISSEVPQNLSASRPQDRQFILSSKKLLLSDSGFYLCAWSQRTGSEKLFFGSGTQLSVL.

The CDR3 coding sequence is TGTGCCAGCAGCGCAAACAGCCCTAACTATGGCTACACCTTC. It translates to CASSANSPNYGYTF. The chain is built from TRBV7-9 and TRBJ1-2; D gene ambiguous. This CDR3 has 14 residues. The V and J ends lost 5 bases and 0 bases respectively, with 10 bases between them. Germline V gene sequence: CDR1 SEHNR, CDR2 FQNEAQ (reference sequence).

V is TRBV6-4 and J is TRBJ2-3; D possibly corresponds to TRBD1 (6 bases). Germline-derived CDR1 and CDR2 are MRHNA and SNTAGT. The CDR3 is 13 residues long. Trimming pared 6 bases from V and 3 bases from J, leaving 10 bases between. CDR3 bases: TGTGCCAGCAGACAGGGCGAAACAGATACGCAGTATTTT. Protein product: CASRQGETDTQYF.

The table lists this clone with a few counts. V and J are TRBV25-1 and TRBJ2-2; no clear D gene. Per the germline V gene, CDR1 is MGHDK and CDR2 is SYGVNS. The CDR3 is 14 residues long. The V end was cut by 6 bases, the J end by 2 bases, with 10 bases between. The CDR3 nucleotides are TGTGCCAGCAGCGAGCTAGTTAACACCGGGGAGCTGTTTTTT. This codes for CASSELVNTGELFF.

The sample holds a few counts of this clone. The chain joins TRBV28 to TRBJ1-6; 7 bases align to TRBD1. Germline V CDR1 and CDR2: MDHEN, SYDVKM. V gave up 6 bases and J gave up 5 bases; unmatched junction bases: 4. The CDR3 has 14 amino acids. The CDR3 region has the DNA TGTGCCAGCAGCCCCGGGACAGATAATTCACCCCTCCACTTT. Translated: CASSPGTDNSPLHF.

The CDR3 nucleotides are TGCGCCAGCAGCCACGGGGAGGATCAGCCCCAGCATTTT. It codes for CASSHGEDQPQHF. The gene calls are TRBV4-1 and TRBJ1-5; D remains ambiguous. Trimming shortened V by 3 bases and J by 5 bases, and 8 bases separated the two germline ends. The germline V gene encodes CDR1 MGHRA and CDR2 YSYEKL. The CDR3 has 13 residues.

The chain couples TRBV4-1 to TRBJ2-1, with unresolved D. V was clipped by 0 bases and J by 8 bases, with 5 bases between them. In germline, CDR1 is MGHRA, CDR2 YSYEKL. There are 12 residues in the CDR3. CDR3 residues: CASSQEAHEQFF. In DNA, the CDR3 is TGCGCCAGCAGCCAAGAGGCCCATGAGCAGTTCTTC.

The V call is TRBV2, the J call TRBJ2-5; 7 bases are a match to TRBD2. Germline CDR1 and CDR2: SNHLY and FYNNEI. V lost 6 bases to trimming and J lost 1 base; unmatched junction nucleotides: 8. The CDR3 sequence is 15 residues long. The CDR3 here is CASSSTGGGQETQYF. The DNA for the CDR3 is TGTGCCAGCAGCTCGACTGGCGGGGGCCAAGAGACCCAGTACTTC.

The rearrangement links TRBV11-3 to TRBJ2-2, with TRBD1 as a possible D gene (6 bases). Germline CDR1 SGHNT, CDR2 YENEEA. V lost 2 bases to trimming and J lost 9 bases, with 7 bases between them. The CDR3 consists of 12 residues. CDR3 sequence reads: CASSLRDRELFF. The CDR3 nucleotides read TGTGCCAGCAGCTTAAGGGACAGGGAGCTGTTTTTT.

This chain links TRBV5-5 with TRBJ1-3, with D maybe TRBD1 (6 bases). This CDR3 is 11 amino acids long. The V gene lost 4 bases and the J gene lost 15 bases, with 14 bases spanning the gap. Germline V gene lookup returns CDR1 SGHKS and CDR2 YYEKEE (reference sequence). CDR3 in DNA: TGTGCCAGCAGCCCCGGGGACACCGAATATTTT. Protein product: CASSPGDTEYF.

This clone was seen a handful of times. The rearrangement links TRBV2 to TRBJ2-1; maybe TRBD2 (5 bases). The CDR3 has 15 residues. Germline loops: CDR1 SNHLY, CDR2 FYNNEI. V lost 4 bases to trimming and J lost 5 bases, with 15 bases between them. The CDR3 region is CASSVLGVGNNEQFF. CDR3 bases: TGTGCCAGCAGTGTGTTGGGAGTGGGCAACAATGAGCAGTTCTTC.

The rearrangement links TRBV27 to TRBJ1-6; D is unresolved. The germline V and J ends were trimmed by 6 bases and 7 bases, with 7 bases remaining between them. The CDR3 has 12 amino acids. Germline V gives CDR1 MNHEY, CDR2 SMNVEV (reference sequence). CDR3 protein: CASRTGNSPLHF. CDR3 DNA: TGTGCCAGCAGGACGGGGAATTCACCCCTCCACTTT.

The chain uses TRBV4-1 and TRBJ1-1; D is perhaps TRBD1 (5 bases). The CDR3 consists of 14 residues. V lost 3 bases to trimming and J lost 3 bases, with 11 bases between them. From germline, CDR1 is MGHRA and CDR2 YSYEKL. The CDR3 loop is CASSHAGLDTEAFF. The CDR3 DNA is TGCGCCAGCAGCCATGCAGGGCTAGACACTGAAGCTTTCTTT.

The chain uses TRBV7-2 and TRBJ2-1, with TRBD2 matching 13 bases. V lost 2 bases to trimming and J lost 8 bases; unmatched junction nucleotides: 3. Germline values: CDR1 SGHTA, CDR2 FQGNSA. This CDR3 has 15 residues. The CDR3 spells CASSLTSGGADEQFF. The CDR3 DNA reads TGTGCCAGCAGCTTAACTAGCGGGGGGGCCGATGAGCAGTTCTTC.

This chain links TRBV5-4 with TRBJ1-2; 7 bases agree with TRBD1. The CDR3 covers 15 residues. CDR1 and CDR2 (germline): SGHNT, YYREEE (reference sequence). Trimming took 4 bases from V and 4 from J; bases not matched to a gene: 10. This CDR3 reads CASSIYRGRGYGYTF. CDR3 nucleotide sequence: TGTGCCAGCAGCATCTACAGGGGTAGGGGCTATGGCTACACCTTC.

The rearrangement links TRBV7-9 to TRBJ1-2; D uncertain. CDR1 and CDR2 from the germline V gene are SEHNR and FQNEAQ (reference sequence). The CDR3 runs 14 residues. The V and J ends lost 0 bases and 0 bases respectively, with 5 bases between them. This CDR3 is CASSLATANYGYTF. The CDR3 region has the DNA TGTGCCAGCAGCTTAGCTACAGCTAACTATGGCTACACCTTC.

The V and J genes are TRBV13 and TRBJ1-2, with 8 bases fitting TRBD1. Germline CDR1 reads PRHDT; CDR2 reads FYEKMQ (reference sequence). This CDR3 contains 13 residues. Losses at the gene ends were 3 bases for V and 6 bases for J; bases not matched to a gene: 3. This chain's CDR3 is CASSFQGANGYTF. The CDR3 bases are TGTGCCAGCAGCTTCCAGGGGGCAAATGGCTACACCTTC.

The chain employs TRBV4-1 and TRBJ2-7; the D gene is possibly TRBD1 (6 bases). Trimming shortened V by 1 base and J by 4 bases, and 8 bases separated the two germline ends. The germline CDR1 and CDR2 sequences are MGHRA and YSYEKL. The CDR3 is 13 residues long. As DNA, the CDR3 is TGCGCCAGCAGCCAAGGGACAGAGTACGAGCAGTACTTC. This encodes CASSQGTEYEQYF.

This clone was counted only a few times. The chain carries TRBV7-9 and TRBJ1-2; 7 nucleotides agree with TRBD1. CDR1 SEHNR and CDR2 FQNEAQ come from the germline V gene (reference sequence). The CDR3 loop spans 15 amino acids. The junction had 10 bases not matched to a gene; V was cut back by 5 bases and J by 4 bases. CDR3 region: CASSASGTELYGYTF. DNA for the CDR3: TGTGCCAGCAGCGCATCCGGGACAGAGCTCTATGGCTACACCTTC.

On this clone itself: The germline gene is not matched at one end of the junction; a read error may be the cause. The chain links TRBV7-9 to TRBJ1-2; 7 bases are a match to TRBD1. The CDR3 has 15 residues. Per germline, CDR1 SEHNR and CDR2 FQNEAQ (reference sequence). The CDR3 bases are TGTGCCAGCAGCCCGAGACAGGGCAAAAACTATGGCTACCCCTTC. This encodes CASSPRQGKNYGYPF.

This clone has only a few counts. J is TRBJ1-1 and V is TRBV7-6; possibly TRBD1 for D (5 bases). Per germline, CDR1 SGHVS and CDR2 FNYEAQ. Trimming shortened V by 0 bases and J by 4 bases, and 12 bases separated the two germline ends. The CDR3 length is 15 residues. CDR3 residues: CASSLAGGAITEAFF. CDR3 sequence (DNA): TGTGCCAGCAGCTTAGCAGGAGGGGCGATCACTGAAGCTTTCTTT.

The chain uses TRBV11-3 and TRBJ2-7; D might be TRBD1 (5 bases). Per the germline V gene, CDR1 is SGHNT and CDR2 is YENEEA. This CDR3 is 15 amino acids long. Trimming removed 1 base from V and 5 bases from J, with 15 bases in between. The CDR3 coding sequence is TGTGCCAGCAGCTTAGGCGTCGGCAGGGTAGACGAGCAGTACTTC. It is translated as CASSLGVGRVDEQYF.

The chain joins TRBV29-1 to TRBJ1-2; D gene unclear. Trimming shortened V by 0 bases and J by 2 bases, and 10 bases separated the two germline ends. CDR1 SQVTM and CDR2 ANQGSEA come from the germline V gene. The CDR3 loop spans 14 amino acids. CDR3 loop: CSVEDLGPNYGYTF. DNA for the CDR3: TGCAGCGTTGAAGATCTGGGCCCGAACTATGGCTACACCTTC.

This chain connects TRBV9 to TRBJ2-7, with 10 nucleotides matching TRBD2. V lost 5 bases, J lost 4 bases, and 6 bases stayed unmatched. Germline V gene lookup returns CDR1 SGDLS and CDR2 YYNGEE. There are 14 residues in the CDR3. The CDR3 bases are TGTGCCAGCAGACCGGGACTAGCGAGTTACGAGCAGTACTTC. Amino acids: CASRPGLASYEQYF. Full variable domain (remainder filled in from reference TRBV9 and TRBJ2-7): DSGVTQTPKHLITATGQRVTLRCSPRSGDLSVYWYQQSLDQGLQFLIQYYNGEERAKGNILERFSAQQFPDLHSELNLSSLELGDSALYFCASRPGLASYEQYFGPGTRLTVT.

The rearrangement joins TRBV28 to TRBJ2-2, with D maybe TRBD2 (6 bases). V lost 2 bases, J lost 8 bases, and 6 bases lay in between. CDR3 length equals 12 residues. Germline V CDR1 and CDR2: MDHEN, SYDVKM. CDR3 bases: TGTGCCAGCAGTTTACGGGGGGGGGAGCTGTTTTTT. This gives the protein CASSLRGGELFF.